The sequence of this T cell receptor (beta chain) was determined in a study of blood T cell repertoires in COVID-19. Across the whole study: Samples taken during acute and convalescent COVID-19 were collected in the United States, Italy and Spain. Sample material is recorded as cDNA or gDNA derived from T cells, B-cell-depleted T cells, or PBMCs.

Original data processing: Researchers report that nucleated cell counts were estimated from reference gene primer amplification. The method was immunoSEQ multiplex PCR; TCRdb's version includes in-frame clones alone and lacks a portion of them. The D gene and trimming were derived from the DNA, and the V and J assignments and clone size from that table. There are 30,000 to 45,000 clones in the sample; approximately 90% occur only once, and around 7% lies in the top ten. In germline, CDR1 is SNHLY, CDR2 FYNNEI. This CDR3 region has 12 residues. V lost 2 bases and J 8 bases, leaving 9 bases between the germline ends. This clone appeared a single time.

This chain connects TRBV2 to TRBJ1-2; no firm D call. The sequencing input was peripheral blood. This clonotype originated in a human donor in a cohort sampled during active COVID-19. CDR3 nucleotides: TGTGCCAGCAGTGAAAATGAACTGGGCTACACCTTC. Its protein product is CASSENELGYTF. The full variable domain, with the rest looked up from reference TRBV2 and TRBJ1-2, is EPEVTQTPSHQVTQMGQEVILRCVPISNHLYFYWYRQILGQKVEFLVSFYNNEISEKSEIFDDQFSVERPDGSNFTLKIRSTKLEDSAMYFCASSENELGYTFGSGTRLTVV.